This TCR beta chain comes out of a study of blood T cell repertoires in COVID-19. Study context: Acute-phase and convalescent COVID-19 samples originated in the United States, Italy and Spain. PBMCs, B-cell-depleted T cells, or T cells were the source of the cDNA or gDNA that made up the material.

The CDR3 runs 11 residues. V lost 7 bases and J lost 7; bases outside the gene matches: 3. Germline V gene sequence: CDR1 SEHNR, CDR2 FQNEAQ (reference sequence). In the source study's methods: Nucleated cell number was recorded as an estimate derived from reference gene primer amplification. Using immunoSEQ multiplex PCR, the repertoire was profiled, and TCRdb retains in-frame clones only, with some absent. V, J and clone size are taken as reported in that table, and D and trimming were inferred from the DNA itself. This table holds 100,000 or so clones, about 89% found once. The V call is TRBV7-9, the J call TRBJ1-2; 7 positions agree with TRBD1. The TCR was taken from a human donor with acute or convalescent COVID-19. The donor label of this sample is uncertain. Sequencing used peripheral blood. CDR3 amino acids: CASKYRGGYTF. DNA of the CDR3: TGTGCCAGCAAATACAGGGGTGGCTACACCTTC.